This TCR beta chain stems from a study of coeliac disease. Study results and limitations: Most TRB amino acid sequences occurred in only one sample. The authors judged this method unsuitable for unbiased gliadin-specific T cell detection. Known gliadin-specific TRB sequences: about 45% of the 18 coeliac samples, only 1 of 6 controls.

As regards this clone: Its antigen is still unknown.

Clones were read by immunoSEQ multiplex PCR, and TCRdb kept only the in-frame ones, dropping some. The sample has 5,100 or so clones; 65% to 70% are singletons. V was shortened by 5 bases and J by 7 bases, with 12 bases between the two germline ends. The germline CDR1 and CDR2 sequences are WSHSY and SAAADI. CDR3 size: 12 residues. One frozen approximately 550,000-cell aliquot per fraction was sequenced. The sample comprised lymphocytes from the gut lamina propria. The genes are TRBV10-2 and TRBJ2-7, with TRBD2 as a possible D gene (6 bases). This TCR derives from a woman aged 40 to 49. CDR3 residues: CASSSPSGEQYF. The CDR3 DNA is TGCGCCAGCAGTTCCCCCAGCGGGGAGCAGTACTTC.